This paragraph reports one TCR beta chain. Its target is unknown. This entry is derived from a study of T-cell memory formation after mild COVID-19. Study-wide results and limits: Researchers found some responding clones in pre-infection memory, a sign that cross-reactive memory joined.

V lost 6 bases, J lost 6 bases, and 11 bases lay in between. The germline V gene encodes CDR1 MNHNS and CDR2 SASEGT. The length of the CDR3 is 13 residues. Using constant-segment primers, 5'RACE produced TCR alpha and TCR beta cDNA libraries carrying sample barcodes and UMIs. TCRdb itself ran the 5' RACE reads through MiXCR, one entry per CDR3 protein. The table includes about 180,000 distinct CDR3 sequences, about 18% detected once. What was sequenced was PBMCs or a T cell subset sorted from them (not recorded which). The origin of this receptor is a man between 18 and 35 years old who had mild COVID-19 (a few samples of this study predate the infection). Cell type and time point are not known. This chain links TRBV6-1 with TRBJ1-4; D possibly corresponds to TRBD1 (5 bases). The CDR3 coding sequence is TGTGCCAGCAGGGGTCGAGGGGATGAAAAACTGTTTTTT. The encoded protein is CASRGRGDEKLFF.